The rows below give T cell receptor beta chains drawn from one sample of a study of immune heterogeneity within non-small cell lung tumors. One entry per CDR3 protein results from TCRdb running MiXCR on the multiplex PCR reads. Of 11,000 or so distinct CDR3 sequences listed, 27% were seen once; the top ten hold 10% to 15%. Material: lung tumor tissue. These TCRs come from a man in his fifties with non-small cell lung cancer. CDR3s include the opening cysteine and the closing phenylalanine or tryptophan. Fields, in order: clone size, V gene, D gene, J gene, CDR3 protein, CDR3 DNA. D genes are given only for firm matches. Rows give clone size only sometimes, using once, few, many, or a class for an expanded clone.

clone size: few; V gene: TRBV18; D gene: NA; J gene: TRBJ1-5; CDR3 protein: CASSPTGQAGTMGNQPQHF; CDR3 DNA: TGTGCCAGCTCACCAACGGGCCAAGCAGGGACGATGGGAAATCAGCCCCAGCATTTT
clone size: few; V gene: TRBV11-1; D gene: NA; J gene: TRBJ1-1; CDR3 protein: CASSSQGRGTEAFF; CDR3 DNA: TGTGCCAGCAGTTCCCAGGGACGGGGTACTGAAGCTTTCTTT
clone size: many; V gene: TRBV14; D gene: NA; J gene: TRBJ2-5; CDR3 protein: CASRSSPANREETQYF; CDR3 DNA: TGTGCCAGCAGGTCCTCCCCGGCAAATAGAGAGGAGACCCAGTACTTC
clone size: many; V gene: TRBV27; D gene: NA; J gene: TRBJ2-1; CDR3 protein: CASSWGPYNEQFF; CDR3 DNA: TGTGCCAGCAGTTGGGGCCCCTACAATGAGCAGTTCTTC
clone size: many; V gene: TRBV5-1; D gene: TRBD2; J gene: TRBJ2-1; CDR3 protein: CASSYPTAGRQLASNEQFF; CDR3 DNA: TGCGCCAGCAGCTACCCGACGGCCGGACGGCAACTAGCGAGCAATGAGCAGTTCTTC
clone size: medium-sized; V gene: TRBV15; D gene: NA; J gene: TRBJ1-2; CDR3 protein: CATSRDTLYGYTF; CDR3 DNA: TGTGCCACCAGCAGAGATACCCTTTATGGCTACACCTTC
clone size: medium-sized; V gene: TRBV3-1; D gene: NA; J gene: TRBJ2-2; CDR3 protein: CASSQEWGLITGELFF; CDR3 DNA: TGTGCCAGCAGCCAAGAATGGGGGCTAATCACCGGGGAGCTGTTTTTT
clone size: few; V gene: TRBV29-1; D gene: TRBD1; J gene: TRBJ1-2; CDR3 protein: CSVQGVGGYTF; CDR3 DNA: TGCAGCGTGCAGGGGGTAGGTGGCTACACCTTC
clone size: few; V gene: TRBV6-4; D gene: NA; J gene: TRBJ2-1; CDR3 protein: CASSDGGGADEQFF; CDR3 DNA: TGTGCCAGCAGTGACGGAGGGGGGGCCGATGAGCAGTTCTTC
clone size: few; V gene: TRBV6-1; D gene: NA; J gene: TRBJ1-1; CDR3 protein: CASSIQGMSEAFF; CDR3 DNA: TGTGCCAGCAGTATCCAGGGAATGTCTGAAGCTTTCTTT
clone size: medium-sized; V gene: TRBV2; D gene: TRBD2; J gene: TRBJ2-3; CDR3 protein: CASSAGTSSTDTQYF; CDR3 DNA: TGTGCCAGCAGTGCCGGGACTAGCAGCACAGATACGCAGTATTTT
clone size: many; V gene: TRBV27; D gene: TRBD2; J gene: TRBJ2-3; CDR3 protein: CASSVSGLAGGGSTDTQYF; CDR3 DNA: TGTGCCAGCAGTGTCTCGGGACTAGCGGGGGGGGGTAGCACAGATACGCAGTATTTT
clone size: medium-sized; V gene: TRBV6-1; D gene: TRBD1; J gene: TRBJ1-5; CDR3 protein: CASSTMTGSYQPQHF; CDR3 DNA: TGTGCCAGCAGTACGATGACAGGGAGTTATCAGCCCCAGCATTTT
clone size: many; V gene: TRBV30; D gene: NA; J gene: TRBJ2-3; CDR3 protein: CAWSPGADTQYF; CDR3 DNA: TGTGCCTGGAGTCCCGGGGCAGATACGCAGTATTTT
clone size: many; V gene: TRBV7-9; D gene: NA; J gene: TRBJ1-1; CDR3 protein: CASSLERVGAFF; CDR3 DNA: TGTGCCAGCAGCTTAGAGCGGGTAGGAGCTTTCTTT
clone size: many; V gene: TRBV10-3; D gene: TRBD1; J gene: TRBJ2-7; CDR3 protein: CAISEATGGREQYF; CDR3 DNA: TGTGCCATCAGTGAGGCGACAGGGGGCCGGGAGCAGTACTTC
clone size: NA; V gene: TRBV5-1; D gene: NA; J gene: TRBJ2-7; CDR3 protein: CASSLALDPFGLCEQYF; CDR3 DNA: TGCGCCAGCAGCTTGGCCTTGGACCCGTTCGGCCTCTGCGAGCAGTACTTC
clone size: medium-sized; V gene: TRBV27; D gene: NA; J gene: TRBJ2-5; CDR3 protein: CASSWVRGETQYF; CDR3 DNA: TGTGCCAGCAGTTGGGTTCGGGGGGAGACCCAGTACTTC
clone size: NA; V gene: TRBV14; D gene: TRBD1; J gene: TRBJ2-2; CDR3 protein: CASSQGAGQAHAFTNTGELFF; CDR3 DNA: TGTGCCAGCAGCCAAGGGGCGGGACAGGCCCACGCGTTTACGAACACCGGGGAGCTGTTTTTT
clone size: NA; V gene: TRBV5-1; D gene: TRBD2; J gene: TRBJ2-1; CDR3 protein: CASSFGTSGSYEQFF; CDR3 DNA: TGCGCCAGCAGCTTTGGGACTAGCGGGAGCTATGAGCAGTTCTTC
clone size: many; V gene: TRBV5-1; D gene: NA; J gene: TRBJ2-7; CDR3 protein: CASSIRVAYEQYF; CDR3 DNA: TGCGCCAGCAGCATCCGGGTGGCATACGAGCAGTACTTC
clone size: NA; V gene: TRBV11-2; D gene: NA; J gene: TRBJ1-1; CDR3 protein: CASSPGGEAFF; CDR3 DNA: TGTGCCAGCAGCCCCGGCGGTGAAGCTTTCTTT
clone size: many; V gene: TRBV29-1; D gene: NA; J gene: TRBJ1-1; CDR3 protein: CSVLTTAGNTEAFF; CDR3 DNA: TGCAGCGTTCTTACTACGGCTGGGAACACTGAAGCTTTCTTT
clone size: medium-sized; V gene: TRBV6-9; D gene: NA; J gene: TRBJ1-2; CDR3 protein: CASSYYGYTF; CDR3 DNA: TGTGCCAGCAGTTACTATGGCTACACCTTC
clone size: many; V gene: TRBV18; D gene: NA; J gene: TRBJ1-4; CDR3 protein: CASSSRTNEKLFF; CDR3 DNA: TGTGCCAGCTCATCCAGGACCAATGAAAAACTGTTTTTT
clone size: medium-sized; V gene: TRBV28; D gene: NA; J gene: TRBJ2-5; CDR3 protein: CASSPGAEETQYF; CDR3 DNA: TGTGCCAGCAGTCCCGGGGCGGAAGAGACCCAGTACTTC
clone size: many; V gene: TRBV9; D gene: TRBD2; J gene: TRBJ2-1; CDR3 protein: CASSPGAGGLYNEQFF; CDR3 DNA: TGTGCCAGCAGCCCTGGAGCGGGGGGCCTTTACAATGAGCAGTTCTTC
clone size: many; V gene: TRBV18; D gene: NA; J gene: TRBJ2-7; CDR3 protein: CASSSGDGSYEQYF; CDR3 DNA: TGTGCCAGCTCATCAGGGGACGGTTCCTACGAGCAGTACTTC
clone size: medium-sized; V gene: TRBV20-1; D gene: NA; J gene: TRBJ1-6; CDR3 protein: CSASFRSSYNSPLHF; CDR3 DNA: TGCAGTGCTAGTTTCAGGAGCTCCTATAATTCACCCCTCCACTTT
clone size: few; V gene: TRBV19; D gene: NA; J gene: TRBJ2-5; CDR3 protein: CASSTGATQYF; CDR3 DNA: TGTGCCAGTAGTACCGGGGCGACCCAGTACTTC
clone size: NA; V gene: TRBV19; D gene: NA; J gene: TRBJ1-1; CDR3 protein: CASKSGSANTEAFF; CDR3 DNA: TGTGCCAGTAAAAGCGGGTCCGCGAACACTGAAGCTTTCTTT
clone size: NA; V gene: TRBV5-4; D gene: NA; J gene: TRBJ2-3; CDR3 protein: CARSLEVTDTQYF; CDR3 DNA: TGTGCCAGAAGCCTCGAAGTCACAGATACGCAGTATTTT
clone size: many; V gene: TRBV6-1; D gene: TRBD1; J gene: TRBJ2-7; CDR3 protein: CASLWTGNYEQYF; CDR3 DNA: TGTGCCAGTTTATGGACAGGGAACTACGAGCAGTACTTC